The 27 T cell receptor beta chains listed next were all sequenced from one sample in a study of tumor-infiltrating lymphocytes in primary liver carcinoma. Co-extraction yielded RNA and DNA from 20-30 mg of unsorted bulk tissue. Reverse transcription of around 0.45 ug total RNA with a constant-region primer produced TCR beta cDNA. Construction of TCR beta libraries relied on three successive nested multiplex PCR rounds employing slightly modified ARM-PCR. Use of TRBV1-TRBV30 forward primers with a C-beta reverse primer characterized the first two PCR rounds, which lasted around 9 cycles each. Each CDR3 protein gets one entry after TCRdb re-called the multiplex PCR reads with MiXCR. This table holds 40,000 to 55,000 distinct CDR3 sequences, 71% found once. The sequencing input was liver tumor tissue from sampling region 5. Documented subset: tumor region T5, tumor centre. The source is a man aged 40-50 years with primary liver carcinoma and hepatitis B virus infection.

A word on this clonotype: At one boundary the junction diverges from the germline segment, which might be a read error. This sequence joins TRBV20-1 and TRBJ2-2; D is unresolved. CDR1 is DFQATT and CDR2 is SNEGSKA in the germline V gene (reference sequence). There are 16 residues in the CDR3. The CDR3 loop reads CSSRDSRRGNTGELFF. The CDR3 DNA follows: TGCAGTTCTAGAGATTCCCGGAGAGGAAACACCGGGGAGCTGTTTTTT.

A remark on this clonotype: Its ends do not fully match the called genes, so a read error is possible. The chain combines TRBV4-1 with TRBJ1-2, with D tentatively TRBD1 (6 bases). Germline CDR1 and CDR2: MGHRA and YSYEKL. The CDR3 covers 14 residues. As DNA, the CDR3 is TGCACCAGTAGCCTAACCCAGGGGATTGAGGGCTACACCTTC. It codes for CTSSLTQGIEGYTF.

Note on this clonotype: One end of the junction fails to match germline, which may point to a read error. This rearrangement joins TRBV4-1 to TRBJ2-7; D is unresolved. Germline CDR1 and CDR2: MGHRA and YSYEKL. The CDR3 is 15 residues long. This CDR3 reads CASSPGSSTPYERYF. CDR3 nucleotides: TGCGCCAGCAGCCCCGGCTCTTCGACCCCCTACGAGCGGTACTTC.

In regard to this clonotype: An end of the junction differs from the germline gene, which may be a read error. This chain connects TRBV29-1 to TRBJ2-3; 13 bases fit TRBD2. The V gene's germline CDR1 is SQVTM and CDR2 ANQGSEA. This CDR3 is built from 18 residues. DNA for the CDR3: TGTAGCGTTGATAGGTCCTGGACTAGCGGGAGTTTCACAGATACGCAGTATTTT. Its translation is CSVDRSWTSGSFTDTQYF.

Turning to this clonotype: It may be a read error: a sequence one base away is much more abundant. The chain uses TRBV28 and TRBJ1-5; 8 bases match TRBD1. V gave up 5 bases and J gave up 3 bases; unmatched junction bases: 6. Germline loops: CDR1 MDHEN, CDR2 SYDVKM. The CDR3 covers 15 residues. Written as DNA, the CDR3 is TGTGCCAGCAGTCTTCCAGGGGGCTTCAATCAGCCCCAGCATTTT. Amino acids: CASSLPGGFNQPQHF. Combining the CDR3 with reference TRBV28 and TRBJ1-5 gives the whole variable domain DVKVTQSSRYLVKRTGEKVFLECVQDMDHENMFWYRQDPGLGLRLIYFSYDVKMKEKGDIPEGYSVSREKKERFSLILESASTNQTSMYLCASSLPGGFNQPQHFGDGTRLSIL.

On this clonotype: Since no conserved phenylalanine or tryptophan closes the CDR3, a read error is the likely cause. The J gene is TRBJ2-2, the V gene TRBV4-1; TRBD1 might be the D (5 bases). Germline V lookup: CDR1 MGHRA, CDR2 YSYEKL. This CDR3 contains 14 residues. The CDR3 coding sequence is TGCGCCAGCAGTCAAGACAGTGGGGCCTGGGAGCTGTTTTCT. This gives the protein CASSQDSGAWELFS.

With respect to this clonotype: A read error is possible here, since a much larger clone lies one base away. The CDR3 DNA sequence: TGTGCCAGCAGTTACTCCGGACGTCCTTCCACAGATATGCAGTATTTT. It yields the protein CASSYSGRPSTDMQYF. This chain connects TRBV6-2 or TRBV6-3 to TRBJ2-3; D is undetermined. This CDR3 is 16 amino acids long. CDR1 is MNHEY, CDR2 SVGEGT, per germline.

The rearrangement uses TRBV29-1 and TRBJ2-1, with D maybe TRBD2 (6 bases). Trimming took off 8 bases at V and 4 bases at J, with 18 bases between the two ends. Germline CDR1 is SQVTM and CDR2 is ANQGSEA. The CDR3 is 14 residues long. DNA for the CDR3: TGCAGCATTGGACTAACCCTCCCGTACAATGAGCAGTTCTTC. Translated: CSIGLTLPYNEQFF.

The genes are TRBV5-6 and TRBJ2-1; maybe TRBD1 (7 bases). The CDR3 loop spans 16 amino acids. The germline CDR1 and CDR2 sequences are SGHDT and YYEEEE. CDR3 in amino acids: CDSSLEGASSYNEQFF. CDR3 DNA sequence: TGTGACAGTAGCTTGGAGGGGGCAAGCTCCTACAATGAGCAGTTCTTC.

Details on this clonotype: One end of the junction does not line up with germline, which may come from a read error. The V call is TRBV12-3 or TRBV12-4, the J call TRBJ2-7, with 8 bases lining up with TRBD1. This CDR3 has 15 residues. The CDR3 DNA is TGTGCCAGCAGCCGTACAGGGGGGTTGTCCCACGAGCAGTACTTT. It translates to CASSRTGGLSHEQYF.

In regard to this clonotype: The germline gene is not matched at one end of the junction; a read error may be the cause. This chain links TRBV6-6 with TRBJ2-5, with D possibly being TRBD2 (5 bases). Germline assignment: CDR1 MNHNY and CDR2 SVGAGI (reference sequence). CDR3 length equals 11 residues. CDR3 coding DNA: TGTGTCAGTAGTTCCGGGGAGACCCAATACTTC. This encodes CVSSSGETQYF.

As regards this clonotype: At one end, the junction sequence differs from germline, possibly due to a read error. The gene calls are TRBV4-2 and TRBJ1-1, with TRBD1 matching 7 bases. CDR3 size: 16 residues. The germline CDR1 and CDR2 sequences are LGHNA and YNFKEQ. CDR3 sequence: CGSSQELQGGNTEAFF. In nucleotides, the CDR3 is TGTGGCAGCAGTCAAGAGCTTCAGGGGGGGAACACTGAAGCTTTCTTC.

V and J are TRBV4-1 and TRBJ2-1; the match to TRBD2 covers 8 bases. The CDR3 spans 18 residues. Germline V CDR1 and CDR2: MGHRA, YSYEKL. Written as DNA, the CDR3 is TGCGACAACAGCCTAGGATTGATTAGCGGGGCGGAGGGAAATGAGCAGTTCTTC. It specifies CDNSLGLISGAEGNEQFF.

This chain links TRBV4-2 with TRBJ1-1; the D is unclear. The CDR3 sequence is 16 residues long. Germline V lookup: CDR1 LGHNA, CDR2 YNFKEQ. Deletions cut 1 base from V and 5 bases from J, with 17 bases between. CDR3 nucleotides: TGTGCCAGCAGCCAAGGGCTTCAGGCTGGGAAGACTGAAGCTTTCTTT. Its translation: CASSQGLQAGKTEAFF.

This clonotype occurred many times. V usage is TRBV4-2 and J usage is TRBJ2-7; D may correspond to TRBD1 or TRBD2 (5 bases each). This CDR3 is built from 15 residues. V was shortened by 2 bases and J by 6 bases, with 17 bases between the two germline ends. Per the germline V gene, CDR1 is LGHNA and CDR2 is YNFKEQ. CDR3 sequence reads: CASSQPGTAVGEQYF. CDR3 nucleotide sequence: TGTGCCAGCAGCCAACCCGGGACCGCAGTTGGCGAGCAGTACTTC.

For this clonotype: Given a much more abundant clone one base away, this may be a read error. J is TRBJ2-3 and V is TRBV12-3 or TRBV12-4; D is unclear. CDR3 length: 11 residues. In nucleotides, the CDR3 is TGTGCCAGCAGGTCTTATTATACGCACTATTTT. This translates into CASRSYYTHYF.

With regard to this clonotype: The CDR3 end shows no conserved phenylalanine or tryptophan, and so a read error is likely. This chain joins TRBV12-3 or TRBV12-4 and TRBJ1-1; perhaps TRBD1 as D (5 bases). The germline V and J ends were trimmed by 7 bases and 4 bases, with 19 bases remaining between them. This CDR3 has 15 residues. CDR3: CASNFRGEGITEAFI. As DNA, the CDR3 is TGTGCCAGCAATTTTAGGGGAGAGGGCATCACTGAAGCTTTCATT.

The V and J genes are TRBV11-2 and TRBJ2-7, with a weak D call TRBD2 (5 bases). V was cut by 6 bases and J by 2 bases, with 17 bases left in between. Germline V gives CDR1 SGHAT, CDR2 FQNNGV. This CDR3 contains 15 residues. The CDR3 nucleotides are TGTGCCAGCAGTCTCGGCGGGTCTCTGCCCTACGAGCAGTACTTC. This translates into CASSLGGSLPYEQYF.

Worth noting for this clonotype: At one boundary the junction diverges from the germline segment, which might be a read error. The V and J genes are TRBV28 and TRBJ2-3; 8 nucleotides align to TRBD2. The germline V gene has CDR1 MDHEN and CDR2 SYDVKM. This CDR3 has 15 amino acids. CDR3 DNA sequence: TGTGCCAGCAGTCTAGAAGCGGGAGAAACAAATACGCAGTATTTC. Amino acids: CASSLEAGETNTQYF. Combining the CDR3 with reference TRBV28 and TRBJ2-3 gives the whole variable domain DVKVTQSSRYLVKRTGEKVFLECVQDMDHENMFWYRQDPGLGLRLIYFSYDVKMKEKGDIPEGYSVSREKKERFSLILESASTNQTSMYLCASSLEAGETNTQYFGPGTRLTVL.

For this clonotype: This could be a read error, since a much larger clone is one nucleotide away. Without the conserved terminal phenylalanine or tryptophan, this CDR3 likely stems from a read error. The rearrangement joins TRBV24-1 to TRBJ2-3; 8 bases line up with TRBD2. The CDR3 totals 15 residues. V dropped 6 bases and J dropped 6; count of bases not matched to a gene: 10. In germline, CDR1 is KGHDR, CDR2 SFDVKD. The CDR3 DNA is TGTGCCACCAGTCCGGGACTAGGCTATGAGGATACGCAGTATCTT. Its translation is CATSPGLGYEDTQYL.

Remarks on this clonotype: A much larger clone lies a single base off, so this may be a read error. The chain links TRBV7-9 to TRBJ2-5; D call uncertain. In germline, CDR1 is SEHNR, CDR2 FQNEAQ (reference sequence). This CDR3 has 13 residues. The CDR3 here is CVSSFMVEETQYF. The CDR3 bases are TGTGTCAGCAGCTTTATGGTAGAAGAGACCCAGTACTTC.

In regard to this clonotype: A read error may account for a junction end that differs from germline. This rearrangement joins TRBV6-5 to TRBJ2-7, with 10 bases aligning to TRBD1. In germline, CDR1 is MNHEY, CDR2 SVGAGI. The CDR3 loop spans 13 amino acids. CDR3 DNA sequence: TGTGCCAGTGACCGGGACAGGGGCTACGTGCAGTACTTC. The encoded protein is CASDRDRGYVQYF.

The V and J genes are TRBV4-1 and TRBJ1-4; 7 nucleotides match TRBD1. The CDR3 consists of 16 residues. V dropped 0 bases and J dropped 8; count of bases not matched to a gene: 9. Looked up from germline, CDR1 is MGHRA and CDR2 is YSYEKL. CDR3 coding DNA: TGCGCCAGCAGCCAAGATATGGGACAGATTAACGAAAAACTGTTTTTT. This encodes CASSQDMGQINEKLFF.

Worth noting for this clonotype: One end of the junction does not line up with germline, which may come from a read error. The J gene is TRBJ2-2, the V gene TRBV6-5; perhaps TRBD2 as D (5 bases). The CDR3 has 15 residues. Germline CDR1 is MNHEY and CDR2 is SVGAGI. CDR3 DNA: TGTGCCAGCAGTTACGCAGTGGGCGACACCGGGGAGCTGTATTTT. It is translated as CASSYAVGDTGELYF.

Details on this clonotype: A read error may explain this, as a much larger clone is one base away. This sequence joins TRBV28 and TRBJ1-4, with D unclear. Germline loops: CDR1 MDHEN, CDR2 SYDVKM. V was cut by 3 bases and J by 1 base, with 6 bases left in between. This CDR3 spans 14 amino acids. CDR3 DNA sequence: TGTGCCAGCAGTTTTGAGGGAACTAATGAAAAACTGTTTTTT. Protein sequence: CASSFEGTNEKLFF.

This clonotype was detected only a few times. A much larger clone lies one base from this, so it may be a read error. This chain links TRBV7-9 with TRBJ2-7, with D perhaps TRBD2 (6 bases). The CDR3 runs 13 residues. V lost 1 base and J 7 bases, leaving 11 bases between the germline ends. CDR1 and CDR2 from the germline V gene are SEHNR and FQNEAQ (reference sequence). In DNA, the CDR3 is TGTGCCAGCAGCTTAGACGGAGGGTTGGAGCAGTACTTC. Its translation: CASSLDGGLEQYF.

This chain uses TRBV15 with TRBJ2-7, with TRBD1 as a possible D gene (6 bases). The CDR3 is 14 residues long. The germline V and J ends were trimmed by 3 bases and 0 bases, with 9 bases remaining between them. Germline CDR1 is LNHNV and CDR2 is YYDKDF (reference sequence). As DNA, the CDR3 is TGTGCCACCAGCAGGGGGGCAGTCTCCTACGAGCAGTACTTC. This codes for CATSRGAVSYEQYF.